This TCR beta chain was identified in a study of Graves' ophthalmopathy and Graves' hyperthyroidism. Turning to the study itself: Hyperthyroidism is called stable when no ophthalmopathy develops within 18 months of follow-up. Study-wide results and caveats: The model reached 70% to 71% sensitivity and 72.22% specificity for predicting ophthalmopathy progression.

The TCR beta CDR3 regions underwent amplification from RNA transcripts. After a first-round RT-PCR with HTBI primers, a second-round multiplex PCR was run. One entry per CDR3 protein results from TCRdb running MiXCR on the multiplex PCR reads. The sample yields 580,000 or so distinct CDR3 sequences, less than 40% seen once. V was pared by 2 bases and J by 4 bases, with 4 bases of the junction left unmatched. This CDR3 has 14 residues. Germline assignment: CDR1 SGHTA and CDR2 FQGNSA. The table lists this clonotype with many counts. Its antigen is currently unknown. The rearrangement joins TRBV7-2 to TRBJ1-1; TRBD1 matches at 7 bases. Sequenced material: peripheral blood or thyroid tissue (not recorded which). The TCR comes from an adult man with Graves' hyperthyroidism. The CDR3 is CASSLIRGSTEAFF. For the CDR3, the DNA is TGTGCCAGCAGCTTAATCAGGGGGAGCACTGAAGCTTTCTTT.